One sample yielded the 20 T cell receptor beta chains listed below, sequenced in a study of response to subunit inactivated influenza vaccine. TCRdb used MiXCR to reprocess the RT-PCR reads, holding one entry per CDR3 protein. The sample consists of about 700,000 distinct CDR3 sequences, 15% to 17% of them appearing once. Sequencing was performed on PBMCs from blood, taken about 13 days after vaccination. These receptors were obtained from a man between 50 and 59 years old who received an inactivated influenza vaccine.

This clonotype was observed once. The chain joins TRBV7-9 to TRBJ1-4; the D is unclear. CDR1 is SEHNR and CDR2 is FQNEAQ in the germline V gene (reference sequence). V shed 5 bases and J shed 0 bases, with 10 bases lying between them. There are 15 residues in the CDR3. DNA of the CDR3: TGTGCCAGCAGCGGCCTGACTCCAACTAATGAAAAACTGTTTTTT. It specifies CASSGLTPTNEKLFF. Variable domain in full (rest from reference TRBV7-9 and TRBJ1-4): DTGVSQNPRHKITKRGQNVTFRCDPISEHNRLYWYRQTLGQGPEFLTYFQNEAQLEKSRLLSDRFSAERPKGSFSTLEIQRTEQGDSAMYLCASSGLTPTNEKLFFGSGTQLSVL.

This clonotype has just a few counts. V usage is TRBV29-1 and J usage is TRBJ2-5, with D hard to call. Germline V CDR1 and CDR2: SQVTM, ANQGSEA. With 2 bases removed from V and 2 bases from J, the gap between germline ends came to 9 bases. This CDR3 is built from 13 residues. In DNA, the CDR3 is TGCAGCGTTGAACTGCGGCAGCAAGAGACCCAGTACTTC. This codes for CSVELRQQETQYF.

This clonotype has just a few counts. The chain carries TRBV6-2 or TRBV6-3 and TRBJ2-7; 12 nucleotides agree with TRBD2. The CDR3 has 14 residues. V was clipped by 6 bases and J by 4 bases; unmatched bases: 4. Germline loops: CDR1 MNHEY, CDR2 SVGEGT. The CDR3 loop is CASRRTSGKYEQYF. The CDR3, as DNA: TGTGCCAGCAGACGGACTAGCGGGAAGTACGAGCAGTACTTC.

The chain is built from TRBV7-9 and TRBJ2-3, with D possibly matching TRBD1 (5 bases). The CDR3 is 13 amino acids. Per the germline V gene, CDR1 is SEHNR and CDR2 is FQNEAQ (reference sequence). V lost 8 bases and J lost 2, with 11 bases in between. CDR3 protein: CASVRAATDTQYF. The CDR3 nucleotides read TGTGCCAGCGTCAGGGCTGCCACAGATACGCAGTATTTT.

This clonotype was seen more than once but under ten times. The rearrangement links TRBV4-3 to TRBJ2-3; D could derive from TRBD1 or TRBD2 (6 bases each). This CDR3 comprises 14 residues. V was trimmed by 1 base and J by 8 bases, leaving 13 bases between them. Germline CDR1 reads LGHNA; CDR2 reads YSLEER. The CDR3 sequence: CASSQVGGRGTQYF. In DNA form, the CDR3 reads TGCGCCAGCAGCCAAGTCGGGGGCCGAGGTACGCAGTATTTT.

This chain joins TRBV20-1 and TRBJ2-5, with a tentative D call TRBD1 (6 bases). Trimming cost V 1 base and J 5 bases, with 11 bases left between them. The CDR3 has 13 residues. CDR1 is DFQATT, CDR2 SNEGSKA, per germline (reference sequence). CDR3 residues: CSARVTRGETQYF. CDR3 in DNA: TGCAGTGCTAGAGTTACTAGGGGGGAGACCCAGTACTTC.

The chain employs TRBV11-2 and TRBJ2-6, with D unresolved. V was shortened by 7 bases and J by 1 base, with 26 bases between the two germline ends. Germline V gene data show CDR1 as SGHAT and CDR2 as FQNNGV. This CDR3 contains 20 residues. CDR3 protein: CASTLPGSYLKWSGANVLTF. The CDR3 region has the DNA TGTGCCAGCACCCTGCCCGGGTCCTATTTAAAGTGGTCTGGGGCCAACGTCCTGACTTTC.

The CDR3 DNA sequence: TGTGCCAGCAGTCGGCGGACAGAAATGGGCACTGAAGCTTTCTTT. Translating it yields CASSRRTEMGTEAFF. The rearrangement joins TRBV6-1 to TRBJ1-1; weak D call: TRBD1 (6 bases). This CDR3 contains 15 residues. Germline CDR1 is MNHNS and CDR2 is SASEGT. Trimming shortened V by 5 bases and J by 4 bases, and 17 bases separated the two germline ends.

This clonotype showed up many times. CDR3: CASSIGISYEQYF. CDR3 nucleotide sequence: TGTGCCAGCAGTATCGGGATCTCCTACGAGCAGTACTTC. The gene calls are TRBV12-3 or TRBV12-4 and TRBJ2-7, with a weak D call TRBD2 (5 bases). V was clipped by 5 bases and J by 0 bases, with 8 bases between them. The CDR3 has 13 amino acids.

This chain uses TRBV5-6 with TRBJ1-5; D possibly corresponds to TRBD1 (5 bases). V lost 0 bases, J lost 6 bases, and 13 bases lay in between. The CDR3 runs 15 residues. The germline CDR1 and CDR2 sequences are SGHDT and YYEEEE. The CDR3 loop reads CASSLAGAGSQPQHF. Here the CDR3 DNA reads TGTGCCAGCAGCTTGGCCGGGGCGGGAAGTCAGCCCCAGCATTTT.

The chain employs TRBV4-2 and TRBJ2-3; D remains unclear. V lost 0 bases and J 0 bases, leaving 10 bases between the germline ends. The CDR3 is 16 amino acids. The germline V gene encodes CDR1 LGHNA and CDR2 YNFKEQ. As DNA, the CDR3 is TGTGCCAGCAGCCAAGATCTTGGGATTAGCACAGATACGCAGTATTTT. This sequence encodes CASSQDLGISTDTQYF.

The chain carries TRBV25-1 and TRBJ2-3; D is possibly TRBD2 (5 bases). There are 14 residues in the CDR3. Trimming cost V 3 bases and J 2 bases, with 9 bases left between them. CDR1 is MGHDK, CDR2 SYGVNS, per germline. DNA of the CDR3: TGTGCCAGCAGTGACACCCTAGCCACAGATACGCAGTATTTT. Amino acids: CASSDTLATDTQYF.

V is TRBV5-5 and J is TRBJ2-7; no firm D call. The CDR3 is 13 amino acids. CDR1 and CDR2 from the germline V gene are SGHKS and YYEKEE (reference sequence). The ends were cut back, 1 base at V and 2 bases at J, with 7 bases in the middle. Written as DNA, the CDR3 is TGTGCCAGCAGCTTGAGTCAGGCCTACGAGCAGTACTTC. Protein: CASSLSQAYEQYF.

V and J are TRBV7-2 and TRBJ2-7, with 7 bases fitting TRBD1. The CDR3 spans 14 residues. The junction had 7 bases not matched to a gene; V was cut back by 5 bases and J by 3 bases. Germline V lookup: CDR1 SGHTA, CDR2 FQGNSA. CDR3 loop: CASSPTGFVYEQYF. The CDR3 DNA reads as TGTGCCAGCAGCCCGACAGGGTTTGTCTACGAGCAGTACTTC.

Only a few counts were recorded for this clonotype. This sequence joins TRBV5-1 and TRBJ2-1; no clear D gene. This CDR3 is 13 amino acids long. Germline-derived CDR1 and CDR2 are SGHRS and YFSETQ. Trimming pared 4 bases from V and 7 bases from J, leaving 12 bases between. The CDR3 reads CASSDNFPNEQFF. CDR3 DNA: TGCGCCAGCAGCGATAATTTCCCAAATGAGCAGTTCTTC.

This clonotype turned up a few times. The J gene is TRBJ1-5, the V gene TRBV12-3 or TRBV12-4; the D is unclear. The CDR3 has 13 amino acids. V was pared by 5 bases and J by 4 bases, with 9 bases between. CDR3 sequence reads: CASSRERNQPQHF. The CDR3 DNA reads TGTGCCAGCAGTCGAGAGAGGAATCAGCCCCAGCATTTT.

The chain links TRBV24-1 to TRBJ2-3, with 12 positions matching TRBD1. The V gene end was trimmed by 1 base and the J gene end by 4 bases; junction bases not matched to a gene: 8. The CDR3 is 18 amino acids. Per germline, CDR1 KGHDR and CDR2 SFDVKD. The CDR3 DNA sequence: TGTGCCACCAGTGATTTTGGGACAGGGGGCGGCTCGCCAGATACGCAGTATTTT. Protein sequence: CATSDFGTGGGSPDTQYF.

V gene TRBV6-2 or TRBV6-3 combines with J gene TRBJ2-5; D is unresolved. Germline-derived CDR1 and CDR2 are MNHEY and SVGEGT. There are 15 residues in the CDR3. The V end was cut by 2 bases, the J end by 1 base, with 11 bases between. The CDR3 region is CASSYLGRTQETQYF. CDR3 nucleotides: TGTGCCAGCAGTTACCTAGGGCGAACCCAAGAGACCCAGTACTTC.

In its sample, this clonotype was seen a few times. The chain links TRBV12-3 or TRBV12-4 to TRBJ2-6; a weak D match, TRBD1 (5 bases). V was trimmed by 4 bases and J by 0 bases, leaving 7 bases between them. This CDR3 has 15 residues. DNA of the CDR3: TGTGCCAGCAGTTCGGACACCTCTGGGGCCAACGTCCTGACTTTC. It specifies CASSSDTSGANVLTF.

The chain joins TRBV25-1 to TRBJ2-4, with TRBD1 identical over 7 bases. Germline V CDR1 and CDR2: MGHDK, SYGVNS. The V gene end was trimmed by 5 bases and the J gene end by 1 base; junction bases not matched to a gene: 5. This CDR3 contains 15 residues. CDR3 residues: CASSMTGSAKNIQYF. CDR3 in DNA: TGTGCCAGCAGTATGACAGGGTCCGCCAAAAACATTCAGTACTTC.